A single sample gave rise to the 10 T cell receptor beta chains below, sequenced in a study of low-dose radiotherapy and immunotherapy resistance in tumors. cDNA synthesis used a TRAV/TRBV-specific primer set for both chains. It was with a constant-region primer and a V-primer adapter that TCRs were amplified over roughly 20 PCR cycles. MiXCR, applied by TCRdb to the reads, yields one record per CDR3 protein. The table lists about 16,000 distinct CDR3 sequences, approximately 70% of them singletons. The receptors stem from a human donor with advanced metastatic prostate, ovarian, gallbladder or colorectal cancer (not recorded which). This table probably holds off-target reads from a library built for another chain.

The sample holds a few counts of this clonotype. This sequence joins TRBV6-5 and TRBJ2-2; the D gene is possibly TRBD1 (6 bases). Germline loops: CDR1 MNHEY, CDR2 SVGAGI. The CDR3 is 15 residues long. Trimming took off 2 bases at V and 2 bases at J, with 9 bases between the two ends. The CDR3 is CASSYRTVNTGELFF. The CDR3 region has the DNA TGTGCCAGCAGTTACCGGACAGTAAACACCGGGGAGCTGTTTTTT.

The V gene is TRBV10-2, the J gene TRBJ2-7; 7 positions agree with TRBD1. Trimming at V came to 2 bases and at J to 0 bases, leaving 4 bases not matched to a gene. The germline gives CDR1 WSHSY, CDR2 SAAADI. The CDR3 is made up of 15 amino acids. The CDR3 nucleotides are TGCGCCAGCAGTGAGGCCAACAGGGGCTCCTACGAGCAGTACTTC. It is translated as CASSEANRGSYEQYF.

The CDR3: CASSLDSNQPQHF. CDR3 bases: TGTGCCAGCAGCTTGGACAGCAATCAGCCCCAGCATTTT. This sequence joins TRBV7-9 and TRBJ1-5; unclear D gene. Germline V gene sequence: CDR1 SEHNR, CDR2 FQNEAQ (reference sequence). This CDR3 is 13 amino acids long. V lost 3 bases and J 1 base, leaving 4 bases between the germline ends. Drawing the rest from reference TRBV7-9 and TRBJ1-5, the complete variable domain is DTGVSQNPRHKITKRGQNVTFRCDPISEHNRLYWYRQTLGQGPEFLTYFQNEAQLEKSRLLSDRFSAERPKGSFSTLEIQRTEQGDSAMYLCASSLDSNQPQHFGDGTRLSIL.

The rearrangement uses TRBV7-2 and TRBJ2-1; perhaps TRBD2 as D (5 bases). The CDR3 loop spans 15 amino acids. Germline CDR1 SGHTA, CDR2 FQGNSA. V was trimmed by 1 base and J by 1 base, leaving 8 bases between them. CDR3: CASSLDTGSYNEQFF. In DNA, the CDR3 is TGTGCCAGCAGCTTAGACACGGGATCCTACAATGAGCAGTTCTTC.

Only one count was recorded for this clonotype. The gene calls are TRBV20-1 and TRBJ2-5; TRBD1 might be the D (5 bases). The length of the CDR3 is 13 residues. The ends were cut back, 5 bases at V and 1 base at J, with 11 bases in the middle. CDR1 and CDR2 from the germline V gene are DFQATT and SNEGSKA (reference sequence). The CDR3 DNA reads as TGCAGTGCTTACTCTGACAGCCAAGAGACCCAGTACTTC. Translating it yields CSAYSDSQETQYF.

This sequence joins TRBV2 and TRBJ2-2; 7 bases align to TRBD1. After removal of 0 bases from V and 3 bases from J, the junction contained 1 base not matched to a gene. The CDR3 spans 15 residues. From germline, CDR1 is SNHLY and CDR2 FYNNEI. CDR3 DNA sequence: TGTGCCAGCAGTGAAGCGGGACAGTACACCGGGGAGCTGTTTTTT. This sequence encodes CASSEAGQYTGELFF.

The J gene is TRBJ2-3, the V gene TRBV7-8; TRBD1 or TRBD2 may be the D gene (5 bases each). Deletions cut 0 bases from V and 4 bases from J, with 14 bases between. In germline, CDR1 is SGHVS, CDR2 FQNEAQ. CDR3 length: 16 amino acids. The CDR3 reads CASSLAGTNTADTQYF. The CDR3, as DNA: TGTGCCAGCAGCTTAGCCGGGACGAACACGGCAGATACGCAGTATTTT.

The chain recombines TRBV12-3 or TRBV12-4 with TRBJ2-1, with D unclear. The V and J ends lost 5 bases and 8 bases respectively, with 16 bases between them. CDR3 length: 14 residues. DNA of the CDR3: TGTGCCAGCAGTCACGTAGGTGTCGGAGATGAGCAGTTCTTC. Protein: CASSHVGVGDEQFF.

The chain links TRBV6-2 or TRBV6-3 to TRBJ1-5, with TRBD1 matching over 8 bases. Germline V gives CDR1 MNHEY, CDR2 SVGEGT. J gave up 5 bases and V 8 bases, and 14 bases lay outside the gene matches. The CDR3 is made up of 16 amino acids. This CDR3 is CASGNRGGRADQPQHF. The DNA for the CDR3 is TGTGCCAGCGGCAACAGGGGGGGACGGGCCGATCAGCCCCAGCATTTT.

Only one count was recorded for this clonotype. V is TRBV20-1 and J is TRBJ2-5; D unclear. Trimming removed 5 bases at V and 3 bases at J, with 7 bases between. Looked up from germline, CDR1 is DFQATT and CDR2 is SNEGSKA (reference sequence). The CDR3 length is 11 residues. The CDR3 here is CSASGEETQYF. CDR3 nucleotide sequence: TGCAGTGCTTCCGGCGAAGAGACCCAGTACTTC.